The next 12 T cell receptor beta chains were all read from a single sample in a study of blood T cell repertoires in COVID-19. Profiled with immunoSEQ multiplex PCR; TCRdb holds only in-frame clones, not every one. Counted here are about 160,000 clones, less than 90% occurring once; the ten biggest clones make up about 6.5%. The sequencing sample was made of PBMCs or T cells enriched from blood (not recorded which). These receptors all come from a woman aged 50 to 60 who had recovered from COVID-19.

J is TRBJ2-1 and V is TRBV4-2; 10 bases match TRBD2. V trimming: 8 bases; J trimming: 8 bases; junction bases outside the gene matches: 6. This CDR3 contains 13 residues. CDR1 is LGHNA and CDR2 is YNFKEQ in the germline V gene. The CDR3 is CASRGTSADEQFF. The CDR3 bases are TGTGCCAGCCGTGGGACTAGCGCCGATGAGCAGTTCTTC.

The rearrangement joins TRBV19 to TRBJ2-1; D perhaps matches TRBD1 (6 bases). Germline V gene sequence: CDR1 LNHDA, CDR2 SQIVND (reference sequence). This CDR3 has 14 amino acids. V shed 1 base and J shed 8 bases, with 12 bases lying between them. The CDR3 loop reads CASSIARTGYEQFF. The CDR3 DNA is TGTGCCAGTAGTATAGCCCGAACAGGGTATGAGCAGTTCTTC.

The chain joins TRBV10-1 to TRBJ1-2; perhaps TRBD1 as D (6 bases). The CDR3 loop spans 15 amino acids. Trimming cost V 5 bases and J 8 bases, with 21 bases left between them. Germline V gene data show CDR1 as WNHNN and CDR2 as SYGVQD (reference sequence). In DNA, the CDR3 is TGCGCCAGCAGTACAGGGTTTGGTAGGGCAGCAGGCTACACCTTC. This translates into CASSTGFGRAAGYTF.

The chain carries TRBV11-2 and TRBJ2-7; D is unclear. Germline values: CDR1 SGHAT, CDR2 FQNNGV. CDR3 length: 14 amino acids. Between the trimmed V and J ends, which lost 1 base and 0 bases, there was a span of 7 bases. CDR3 protein: CASSLVQYSYEQYF. CDR3 in DNA: TGTGCCAGCAGCTTAGTGCAGTACTCCTACGAGCAGTACTTC. The whole variable domain, remainder taken from reference TRBV11-2 and TRBJ2-7, is EAGVAQSPRYKIIEKRQSVAFWCNPISGHATLYWYQQILGQGPKLLIQFQNNGVVDDSQLPKDRFSAERLKGVDSTLKIQPAKLEDSAVYLCASSLVQYSYEQYFGPGTRLTVT.

A note on this clone: Within the sample, other DNA sequences also encode this same CDR3. The V and J genes are TRBV28 and TRBJ2-7; 7 positions agree with TRBD1. The germline V gene encodes CDR1 MDHEN and CDR2 SYDVKM. This CDR3 is built from 13 residues. V dropped 5 bases and J dropped 3; count of bases not matched to a gene: 4. CDR3 region: CASSLYRGYEQYF. Written as DNA, the CDR3 is TGTGCCAGCAGTCTATACAGGGGCTACGAGCAGTACTTC.

The chain carries TRBV28 and TRBJ2-7; D is unclear. CDR1 and CDR2 from the germline V gene are MDHEN and SYDVKM. V was cut by 2 bases and J by 6 bases, with 20 bases left in between. The CDR3 is 16 residues long. This chain's CDR3 is CASSLPDTPGTGEQYF. CDR3 nucleotide sequence: TGTGCCAGCAGTTTACCCGACACACCAGGAACTGGCGAGCAGTACTTC. Full variable domain (outside the CDR3, taken from reference TRBV28 and TRBJ2-7): DVKVTQSSRYLVKRTGEKVFLECVQDMDHENMFWYRQDPGLGLRLIYFSYDVKMKEKGDIPEGYSVSREKKERFSLILESASTNQTSMYLCASSLPDTPGTGEQYFGPGTRLTVT.

The chain combines TRBV13 with TRBJ2-7; 9 bases agree with TRBD2. V was clipped by 6 bases and J by 2 bases; unmatched bases: 5. The CDR3 runs 14 residues. The germline V gene has CDR1 PRHDT and CDR2 FYEKMQ (reference sequence). CDR3 DNA: TGTGCCAGCAGACCTGCGGGAGGGCCCTACGAGCAGTACTTC. Protein sequence: CASRPAGGPYEQYF.

The chain has TRBV27 and TRBJ2-3; TRBD2 matches 12 bases. Germline V gene lookup returns CDR1 MNHEY and CDR2 SMNVEV (reference sequence). V lost 4 bases to trimming and J lost 4 bases; unmatched junction nucleotides: 6. There are 16 residues in the CDR3. CDR3 DNA sequence: TGTGCCAGCAGTTACTTCGGACTAGCGGGACCAGATACGCAGTATTTT. Protein product: CASSYFGLAGPDTQYF.

The chain combines TRBV29-1 with TRBJ2-3; weak D call: TRBD2 (5 bases). The V end lost 4 bases, the J end lost 0 bases, and 14 bases lay between the germline ends. The CDR3 runs 15 residues. In germline, CDR1 is SQVTM, CDR2 ANQGSEA. The CDR3 nucleotides are TGCAGCGTTGGAGGGCTAGCCGATAGCACAGATACGCAGTATTTT. Residues: CSVGGLADSTDTQYF.

This clone was picked up one time. This rearrangement joins TRBV18 to TRBJ2-5, with D possibly matching TRBD1 (5 bases). Germline V gene data show CDR1 as KGHSH and CDR2 as LQKENI. The CDR3 runs to 13 residues. The germline V and J ends were trimmed by 4 bases and 3 bases, with 9 bases remaining between them. Here the CDR3 DNA reads TGTGCCAGCTCACAGGGGCTGGAAGAGACCCAGTACTTC. Translating gives CASSQGLEETQYF.

The chain links TRBV12-3 or TRBV12-4 to TRBJ1-4; D uncertain. The length of the CDR3 is 13 residues. The V gene lost 4 bases and the J gene lost 12 bases, with 15 bases spanning the gap. The CDR3 is CASSSEIFGELFF. In DNA, the CDR3 is TGTGCCAGCAGTTCCGAGATTTTCGGGGAACTGTTTTTT.

The chain uses TRBV28 and TRBJ1-1, with D perhaps matching TRBD1 (5 bases). The CDR3 loop spans 15 amino acids. The germline CDR1 and CDR2 sequences are MDHEN and SYDVKM. With 2 bases removed from V and 6 bases from J, the gap between germline ends came to 16 bases. The CDR3 here is CASSLGGTGGAEAFF. The CDR3 coding sequence is TGTGCCAGCAGTTTAGGGGGGACGGGAGGCGCTGAAGCTTTCTTT.